This T cell receptor (beta chain) was obtained from a study of shared clonotypes between healthy human individuals. This clone was seen just once. Profiled with immunoSEQ multiplex PCR; TCRdb holds only in-frame clones, not every one. Of over a million clones listed, approximately 80% are singletons. Germline trimming cut 6 bases from V and 7 bases from J; bases unmatched to any gene: 14. There are 15 residues in the CDR3. Germline CDR1 reads SEHNR; CDR2 reads FQNEAQ (reference sequence). Sequencing used memory CD4+ T cells from PBMCs. Subset given: CD45RA-negative fraction. This sequence originates from a young man in good health. Some clones in this sample may be carry-over from other donors' samples. This rearrangement joins TRBV7-9 to TRBJ1-2; 7 bases map to TRBD1. Written as DNA, the CDR3 is TGTGCCAGCAGACACTCCGACAGGGATTTAGGTGGCTACACCTTC. Protein sequence: CASRHSDRDLGGYTF.